This TCR beta chain was profiled in a study of cytotoxic CD8 clonotypes in ibrutinib-treated CLL. Measured with immunoSEQ multiplex PCR; TCRdb has only the in-frame clones, and not every one. The sample has around 250,000 clones, 70% seen once. Trimming cost V 0 bases and J 12 bases, with 16 bases left between them. CDR3 length: 13 residues. Germline-derived CDR1 and CDR2 are SGHKS and YYEKEE (reference sequence). V is TRBV5-5 and J is TRBJ2-7; D not resolved. The clonotype originates from a human donor with chronic lymphocytic leukemia. The material was PBMCs, obtained after 24 months of ibrutinib treatment. The CDR3 DNA reads TGTGCCAGCAGCTTGGACAGTGCTAGTGTGGCGTACTTC. This encodes CASSLDSASVAYF. Drawing the rest from reference TRBV5-5 and TRBJ2-7, the complete variable domain is DAGVTQSPTHLIKTRGQQVTLRCSPISGHKSVSWYQQVLGQGPQFIFQYYEKEERGRGNFPDRFSARQFPNYSSELNVNALLLGDSALYLCASSLDSASVAYFGPGTRLTVT.